Listed below are T cell receptor beta chains from one sample, sequenced in a study of blood T cell repertoires in COVID-19. Sequencing was performed with immunoSEQ multiplex PCR; in TCRdb, only in-frame clones are kept and a portion is missing. The sample carries under 85,000 clones, around 80% recorded once. What was sequenced was peripheral blood. The receptors originated from a human donor in a cohort sampled during active COVID-19. CDR3s include the opening cysteine and the closing phenylalanine or tryptophan. The D gene is left open where the match is weak. Expanded clones are given a class, and other clones once, few, many or no size at all.

j_call v_call d_call clone_size cdr3_aa cdr3_nt
TRBJ2-6 TRBV5-1 . . CASSLQGSGANVLTF TGCGCCAGCAGCTTGCAGGGTTCCGGGGCCAACGTCCTGACTTTC
TRBJ1-4 TRBV6-6 . . CASSYGKTNEKLFF TGTGCCAGCAGTTATGGCAAAACTAATGAAAAACTGTTTTTT
TRBJ2-7 TRBV27 . . CASSLYGEVVEQYF TGTGCCAGCAGTTTATATGGGGAGGTGGTCGAGCAGTACTTC
TRBJ2-1 TRBV9 . . CASSPVWGRDNEQFF TGTGCCAGCAGCCCCGTTTGGGGCAGAGACAATGAGCAGTTCTTC
TRBJ2-2 TRBV5-1 TRBD1 . CASSWDRYTGELFF TGCGCCAGCAGCTGGGACAGATACACCGGGGAGCTGTTTTTT
TRBJ2-7 TRBV11-2 . . CASSLERSGEQYF TGTGCCAGCAGCTTAGAGAGGAGTGGGGAGCAGTACTTC
TRBJ1-1 TRBV6-6 . . CASSYSEGNTEAFF TGTGCCAGCAGTTACTCGGAGGGGAACACTGAAGCTTTCTTT
TRBJ1-5 TRBV24-1 . . CATSVMGGQPQHF TGTGCCACCAGTGTTATGGGGGGTCAGCCCCAGCATTTT
TRBJ2-5 TRBV6-6 TRBD1 . CASRRTGDGETQYF TGTGCCAGCAGACGGACAGGGGATGGGGAGACCCAGTACTTC
TRBJ2-1 TRBV27 TRBD1 . CASSRRTGGAYNEQFF TGTGCCAGCAGCAGGCGGACAGGGGGTGCCTACAATGAGCAGTTCTTC
TRBJ2-3 TRBV29-1 TRBD2 . CSVVTGGRADTQYF TGCAGCGTTGTGACGGGGGGGCGGGCAGATACGCAGTATTTT
TRBJ1-1 TRBV28 . . CASSTPGILAFF TGTGCCAGCAGCACGCCCGGGATACTAGCTTTCTTT
TRBJ1-1 TRBV2 . . CASSEEQAGNTEAFF TGTGCCAGCAGTGAAGAGCAGGCAGGGAACACTGAAGCTTTCTTT
TRBJ2-7 TRBV19 TRBD1 few CASSTSRQGEIYEQYF TGTGCCAGTAGTACTTCCCGACAGGGGGAAATCTACGAGCAGTACTTC
TRBJ2-3 TRBV30 . . CAWRATDTQYF TGTGCCTGGAGGGCCACAGATACGCAGTATTTT
TRBJ2-7 TRBV24-1 . . CATSDSNRVEQYF TGTGCCACCAGTGATTCCAACAGGGTCGAGCAGTACTTC
TRBJ1-1 TRBV3-1/TRBV3-2 . . CASSQVVVTGISTEAFF TGTGCCAGCAGCCAAGTAGTCGTTACAGGGATAAGCACTGAAGCTTTCTTT
TRBJ2-7 TRBV18 TRBD1 . CASSPNWAGGFEQYF TGTGCCAGCTCACCTAATTGGGCAGGGGGCTTCGAGCAGTACTTC
TRBJ1-4 TRBV5-6 . . CASSRAVWGLDEKLFF TGTGCCAGCAGCAGGGCCGTCTGGGGGCTAGATGAAAAACTGTTTTTT
TRBJ2-3 TRBV5-4 TRBD2 few CASSRAGGPVGDTQYF TGTGCCAGCAGCCGAGCGGGGGGGCCGGTGGGAGATACGCAGTATTTT
TRBJ2-7 TRBV5-1 . . CASRSLPNYEQYF TGCGCCAGCAGATCTCTACCGAACTACGAGCAGTACTTC
TRBJ2-1 TRBV3-1/TRBV3-2 TRBD2 . CASNLAGGSYNEQFF TGTGCCAGCAACTTAGCGGGGGGATCCTACAATGAGCAGTTCTTC
TRBJ2-7 TRBV3-1/TRBV3-2 TRBD1 few CASSLIQGVEQYF TGTGCCAGCAGCCTAATCCAGGGGGTCGAGCAGTACTTC